Listed below are T cell receptor beta chains from one sample, sequenced in a study of OX40 agonist ivuxolimab in advanced cancers. TCRdb keeps only in-frame clones here, not all; method: immunoSEQ multiplex PCR. This sample yields tens of thousands of clones, of which roughly 80% are seen a single time; under 13% belongs to the top ten. The sequencing here drew on CD4+ or CD8+ T cells sorted from blood, taken in a trial of the OX40 agonist ivuxolimab. The source of these receptors is an adult with an advanced solid tumor such as melanoma, head and neck, liver or kidney cancer. CDR3s leave out the opening cysteine and the closing phenylalanine or tryptophan.

v_gene	CDR3aa
TRBV9	ASSVVPSPHTRGTEAF
TRBV10-1	ASSESKEGPYSNQPQH
TRBV27	ASPPSERKTSYNEQF
TRBV6-4	ASSHLAGGNTGELF
TRBV18	ASSSNRGADYEQY
TRBV5-4	ASGLAGSGELF
TRBV10-1	ASSRTGANTGELF
TRBV7-2	ASSLGAGGLGDTQY
TRBV7-2	ASSGIRGNTEAF
TRBV18	ASSPARTGVEKLF
TRBV4-1	ASSQDSGRTYNEQF
TRBV5-1	ASSSTLNTEAF
TRBV9	ASSATSARELF
TRBV2	ASREGRSTDTQY
TRBV28	ASSLILGQGPGVAF
TRBV5-1	ASSPRQGAVNTEAF
TRBV20-1	SAGGLAEQF
TRBV5-1	ASSLGAASSYNEQF
TRBV5-8	ASSFLSASYEQY
TRBV19	ASSITSYSREQF
TRBV30	AWARDGFYEQY
TRBV7-2	ASTGYTEAF
TRBV9	ASSVDWDAGNTIY
TRBV10-2	ASSDRRRGTYEQY
TRBV6-4	ASSDSGNPGELF
TRBV5-6	ASSLDGTGPQETQY
TRBV2	ASSDRASYEQY
TRBV19	ASRLAAETSTDTQY
TRBV7-9	ASSSGQGSGNTIY
TRBV5-1	ASSGGTSGSREQY
TRBV10-3	AISEGQNYGYT
TRBV5-4	ASSSSGQITGELF
TRBV30	AWSVRLAGYNEQF
TRBV10-2	ASKSPGLAGNEQF
TRBV4-3	ASSQDRGQGNTEAF
TRBV4-2	ASSQVGGSYNEQF
TRBV28	ASSPTGAVTEAF
TRBV5-5	ASSLSRLGEQF
TRBV9	ASSEGDRHTGELF
TRBV2	ASSVSSSIYNEQF
TRBV7-3	ASSLIGLNNEQF
TRBV5-4	ASSPTGRMQETQY
TRBV19	ASSMGTWSYEQY
TRBV28	ASNTAALYGYT
TRBV7-2	ASSLVQGAKNIQY
TRBV18	ASSPVQDTEAF
TRBV6-5	ASSYSGGATNEKLF
TRBV10-3	AISEGTGGVQPQH
TRBV7-2	ASSLLPRYEQY
TRBV19	ASRPGQTNTGELF
TRBV7-2	ASSRTSNWRSGGETQY
TRBV29-1	SVMEGLNYGYT
TRBV14	ASTTKGAPNTDTQY
TRBV2	ASAGQGASNEKLF
TRBV29-1	SVEDRNKLEAF
TRBV5-1	ASSFRDRGLAGGYEQY
TRBV29-1	SVRRGVNTGELF
TRBV5-1	ASSLVPDLNEQF
TRBV18	ASSPEARETQY